These 20 T cell receptor beta chains were all obtained from the same sample, sequenced in a study of blood T cell repertoires in COVID-19. Here immunoSEQ multiplex PCR was the method, and the copy in TCRdb shows in-frame clones only, minus some. The repertoire holds over 200,000 clones, with around 84% as singletons. Sequencing was done on a sample of peripheral blood. The origin of the receptors is a man aged 50 or older with COVID-19, enrolled during active disease.

This CDR3 reads CSIAAGRLSYNEQFF. The CDR3 region has the DNA TGCAGTATTGCCGCAGGGAGGTTATCCTACAATGAGCAGTTCTTC. The J gene is TRBJ2-1, the V gene TRBV29-1, with D maybe TRBD2 (6 bases). Germline loops: CDR1 SQVTM, CDR2 ANQGSEA. The CDR3 sequence is 15 residues long.

The chain joins TRBV18 to TRBJ2-3; maybe TRBD2 (6 bases). Trimming took off 2 bases at V and 0 bases at J, with 12 bases between the two ends. The CDR3 spans 16 residues. The V gene's germline CDR1 is KGHSH and CDR2 LQKENI. CDR3 loop: CASSPRGLTSTDTQYF. The CDR3 DNA reads as TGTGCCAGCTCACCAAGGGGACTGACTAGCACAGATACGCAGTATTTT. The full variable domain, rest sourced from reference TRBV18 and TRBJ2-3, is NAGVMQNPRHLVRRRGQEARLRCSPMKGHSHVYWYRQLPEEGLKFMVYLQKENIIDESGMPKERFSAEFPKEGPSILRIQQVVRGDSAAYFCASSPRGLTSTDTQYFGPGTRLTVL.

V is TRBV30 and J is TRBJ2-3; the match to TRBD1 covers 7 bases. Germline loops: CDR1 GTSNPN, CDR2 SVGIG (reference sequence). The CDR3 is made up of 14 amino acids. With 5 bases clipped from V and 4 bases from J, the junction kept 9 bases outside the gene matches. The CDR3 spells CAWDAGGRADTQYF. CDR3 DNA sequence: TGTGCCTGGGACGCAGGGGGACGCGCAGATACGCAGTATTTT.

This clone was counted between two and nine times. This CDR3 reads CASSVSSRDRGQNTGELFF. The CDR3 DNA is TGTGCCAGCAGCGTATCGTCCCGGGACAGGGGCCAGAACACCGGGGAGCTGTTTTTT. This chain uses TRBV9 with TRBJ2-2, with 10 bases lining up with TRBD1. CDR1 and CDR2 from the germline V gene are SGDLS and YYNGEE. The V and J ends lost 1 base and 1 base, in that order; junction bases with no gene match: 10. The CDR3 totals 19 residues. Based on the CDR3 plus reference TRBV9 and TRBJ2-2, the full variable domain is DSGVTQTPKHLITATGQRVTLRCSPRSGDLSVYWYQQSLDQGLQFLIQYYNGEERAKGNILERFSAQQFPDLHSELNLSSLELGDSALYFCASSVSSRDRGQNTGELFFGEGSRLTVL.

The rearrangement joins TRBV24-1 to TRBJ2-1; TRBD2 agrees at 12 bases. The CDR3 is 16 residues long. CDR1 is KGHDR and CDR2 is SFDVKD in the germline V gene. With V trimmed by 2 bases and J by 3 bases, 1 base remained unmatched. The CDR3 region is CATSDSTSGSYNEQFF. For the CDR3, the DNA is TGTGCCACCAGTGATTCGACTAGCGGGAGCTACAATGAGCAGTTCTTC.

This rearrangement joins TRBV6-2 or TRBV6-3 to TRBJ2-7; perhaps TRBD2 as D (7 bases). CDR1 is MNHEY, CDR2 SVGEGT, per germline. V lost 6 bases to trimming and J lost 7 bases, with 19 bases between them. The CDR3 is made up of 14 amino acids. CDR3 sequence (DNA): TGTGCCAGCAGCAATCCCGGGGGGCCAGGGGAGCAGTACTTC. Encoded protein: CASSNPGGPGEQYF.

The V gene is TRBV5-1, the J gene TRBJ1-1; D is ambiguous. Germline V gene data show CDR1 as SGHRS and CDR2 as YFSETQ. V was trimmed by 4 bases and J by 3 bases, leaving 16 bases between them. The CDR3 spans 15 residues. The CDR3 is CASSPGSGGDTEAFF. CDR3 in DNA: TGCGCCAGCAGCCCAGGATCCGGTGGTGACACTGAAGCTTTCTTT. The complete variable domain, with remaining parts taken from reference TRBV5-1 and TRBJ1-1, reads KAGVTQTPRYLIKTRGQQVTLSCSPISGHRSVSWYQQTPGQGLQFLFEYFSETQRNKGNFPGRFSGRQFSNSRSEMNVSTLELGDSALYLCASSPGSGGDTEAFFGQGTRLTVV.

The J gene is TRBJ2-5, the V gene TRBV6-5; D is undetermined. V was shortened by 2 bases and J by 2 bases, with 12 bases between the two germline ends. Germline values: CDR1 MNHEY, CDR2 SVGAGI. The CDR3 runs to 15 residues. The CDR3: CASSYGAAEQETQYF. The CDR3 nucleotides are TGTGCCAGCAGTTACGGCGCCGCGGAGCAAGAGACCCAGTACTTC.

This rearrangement joins TRBV3-1 (or the pseudogene TRBV3-2) to TRBJ2-3, with 11 bases identical to TRBD2. In germline, CDR1 is LGHDT, CDR2 YNNKEL (reference sequence). This CDR3 is built from 16 residues. V trimming: 3 bases; J trimming: 4 bases; junction bases outside the gene matches: 6. The CDR3 is CASSQLAGGGADTQYF. CDR3 DNA: TGTGCCAGCAGCCAGCTAGCGGGGGGAGGGGCAGATACGCAGTATTTT.

The V and J genes are TRBV24-1 and TRBJ1-5, with TRBD1 matching 7 bases. The germline V gene encodes CDR1 KGHDR and CDR2 SFDVKD. The CDR3 runs 16 residues. V lost 2 bases and J lost 4; bases outside the gene matches: 7. DNA of the CDR3: TGTGCCACCAGTGATTCACGCAGGGGGGATAATCAGCCCCAGCATTTT. Residues: CATSDSRRGDNQPQHF.

The J gene is TRBJ2-5, the V gene TRBV5-1; D remains unclear. Trimming cost V 0 bases and J 3 bases, with 9 bases left between them. CDR1 is SGHRS, CDR2 YFSETQ, per germline. This CDR3 contains 14 residues. CDR3 sequence reads: CASSLVPGKETQYF. The DNA for the CDR3 is TGCGCCAGCAGCTTGGTCCCAGGCAAAGAGACCCAGTACTTC.

The gene calls are TRBV3-1 (or the pseudogene TRBV3-2) and TRBJ2-7; 8 bases align to TRBD2. Germline values: CDR1 LGHDT, CDR2 YNNKEL (reference sequence). Germline trimming cut 1 base from V and 1 base from J; bases unmatched to any gene: 6. The CDR3 extends over 16 amino acids. The chain's CDR3 is CASSQGSGRSSYEQYF. For the CDR3, the DNA is TGTGCCAGCAGCCAAGGAAGCGGGAGATCGTCCTACGAGCAGTACTTC.

This chain connects TRBV5-4 to TRBJ2-7; D possibly corresponds to TRBD1 (6 bases). The CDR3 has 13 residues. The germline V gene encodes CDR1 SGHNT and CDR2 YYREEE (reference sequence). Deletions cut 0 bases from V and 7 bases from J, with 11 bases between. CDR3 residues: CASSLDRVGEQYF. CDR3 in DNA: TGTGCCAGCAGCTTGGACAGGGTCGGGGAGCAGTACTTC.

The chain employs TRBV27 and TRBJ2-2; D not resolved. Trimming pared 2 bases from V and 3 bases from J, leaving 4 bases between. The CDR3 spans 13 residues. CDR1 MNHEY and CDR2 SMNVEV come from the germline V gene (reference sequence). The CDR3, as DNA: TGTGCCAGCAGTTTACCCGACACCGGGGAGCTGTTTTTT. This gives the protein CASSLPDTGELFF.

This clone was recorded once. The V and J genes are TRBV9 and TRBJ1-1; tentative D call: TRBD1 (5 bases). Trimming cost V 3 bases and J 0 bases, with 15 bases left between them. CDR3 size: 16 residues. Germline CDR1 SGDLS, CDR2 YYNGEE. The CDR3 spells CASSEAQGNMNTEAFF. CDR3 coding DNA: TGTGCCAGCAGCGAAGCCCAGGGAAACATGAACACTGAAGCTTTCTTT.

This sequence joins TRBV27 and TRBJ1-4, with D possibly being TRBD1 (6 bases). The CDR3 covers 14 residues. V was clipped by 5 bases and J by 3 bases, with 10 bases between them. CDR1 and CDR2 from the germline V gene are MNHEY and SMNVEV (reference sequence). The DNA for the CDR3 is TGTGCCAGCAGTCTCAGGGGTGCTAATGAAAAACTGTTTTTT. This codes for CASSLRGANEKLFF.

The gene calls are TRBV19 and TRBJ1-5; D remains ambiguous. The CDR3 is made up of 16 amino acids. With 1 base removed from V and 0 bases from J, the gap between germline ends came to 10 bases. Germline V gene sequence: CDR1 LNHDA, CDR2 SQIVND (reference sequence). The CDR3 nucleotides read TGTGCCAGTAGTATAGGTCCCAGGCCTAGCAATCAGCCCCAGCATTTT. Protein sequence: CASSIGPRPSNQPQHF.

The V call is TRBV7-9, the J call TRBJ1-1; 9 nucleotides agree with TRBD1. Germline V gives CDR1 SEHNR, CDR2 FQNEAQ (reference sequence). This CDR3 is built from 15 residues. V lost 3 bases to trimming and J lost 1 base; unmatched junction nucleotides: 3. DNA for the CDR3: TGTGCCAGCAGCTTGGGGACAGGGCCGAACACTGAAGCTTTCTTT. Translating gives CASSLGTGPNTEAFF.

This clone was seen only once. The rearrangement uses TRBV28 and TRBJ1-5, with TRBD1 matching over 8 bases. Trimming cost V 5 bases and J 2 bases; bases outside gene matches: 11. The CDR3 consists of 17 residues. CDR1 and CDR2 from the germline V gene are MDHEN and SYDVKM. The CDR3 DNA reads as TGTGCCAGCAGTGTCAACAGGGGGTTATATGGCAATCAGCCCCAGCATTTT. Its protein product is CASSVNRGLYGNQPQHF.

This chain links TRBV5-1 with TRBJ2-3; D might be TRBD1 (5 bases). CDR1 is SGHRS, CDR2 YFSETQ, per germline. The CDR3 runs to 14 residues. V dropped 4 bases and J dropped 2 bases, with 11 bases sitting between them. CDR3 in amino acids: CASSDQGYTDTQYF. The DNA for the CDR3 is TGCGCCAGCAGCGATCAGGGCTACACAGATACGCAGTATTTT.